A selection of T cell receptor beta chains follows, all from one sample in a study of cytomegalovirus exposure and HLA in healthy donors. Produced via immunoSEQ multiplex PCR; TCRdb's table is partial and in-frame only. This sample yields more than 150,000 clones, of which 75% to 90% are seen a single time; 1.3% to 1.5% belongs to the top ten. Sample: PBMCs. The origin of the receptors is a girl aged 10-17 years in good health and CMV-seropositive. The CDR3 runs from the conserved cysteine through the conserved F or W. The D gene is left open where the match is weak.

V,J,length,D,CDR3
TRBV5-4,TRBJ2-1,16,.,CASSPRTADSYNEQFF
TRBV10-1,TRBJ2-3,12,.,CASSSGTDTQYF
TRBV6-1,TRBJ2-7,15,.,CASSPIKDTYYEQYF
TRBV30,TRBJ2-1,15,TRBD2,CAWRTPGLGFNEQFF
TRBV2,TRBJ1-5,15,.,CASRFSGGSNQPQHF
TRBV10-3,TRBJ2-2,12,.,CAGGGSTGELFF
TRBV19,TRBJ2-7,13,.,CASSPRQGGEQYF
TRBV6-1,TRBJ1-4,15,TRBD1,CASSRTGAPNEKLFF
TRBV10-1,TRBJ2-7,15,.,CASSPGGTRSYEQYF
TRBV7-3,TRBJ2-1,12,.,CASSSPGGEQFF
TRBV4-3,TRBJ1-5,14,TRBD1,CASSQEGTDQPQHF
TRBV7-9,TRBJ2-7,13,.,CASSSPLGYEQYF
TRBV27,TRBJ1-1,13,.,CASSFGGDGEAFF
TRBV7-2,TRBJ2-2,15,TRBD1,CASSLKDREIGELFF
TRBV7-9,TRBJ2-3,15,TRBD2,CASSLGGSGADTQYF
TRBV5-1,TRBJ1-1,14,.,CASSLDRAYTEAFF
TRBV2,TRBJ1-2,13,TRBD1,CASSRQGTIGYTF
TRBV14,TRBJ1-2,14,.,CASSQFSANYGYTF
TRBV10-3,TRBJ2-5,12,TRBD1,CASGTAKETQYF
TRBV7-2,TRBJ1-1,15,TRBD1,CASSLGQGARTEAFF
TRBV5-4,TRBJ2-2,15,.,CASSLALGPTGELFF
TRBV19,TRBJ2-5,13,TRBD1,CASSFGTGETQYF
TRBV5-4,TRBJ1-2,14,TRBD1,CASSRATGGDGYTF
TRBV6-6,TRBJ2-5,14,TRBD1,CASRDRGYQETQYF
TRBV21-1,TRBJ1-5,19,.,CASSKLRDSSINSNQPQHF
TRBV15,TRBJ1-5,16,TRBD1,CATSRTNRGQGQPQHF
TRBV19,TRBJ1-1,15,.,CASSAGMGTIGEAFF
TRBV15,TRBJ2-7,15,.,CATSRGFENYYEQYF
TRBV27,TRBJ1-2,14,.,CASSATTGTGGYTF
TRBV5-1,TRBJ2-2,16,.,CASTKPGHQNTGELFF
TRBV4-2,TRBJ2-3,14,.,CASSQVRGTDTQYF
TRBV6-6,TRBJ1-2,13,.,CASNNRVSYGYTF
TRBV10-1,TRBJ2-7,17,TRBD1,CASSESPWTGGKPEQYF
TRBV4-1,TRBJ2-2,17,.,CASSQGQFGRLTGELFF
TRBV15,TRBJ2-1,16,.,CATSRAPPLVGGEQFF
TRBV5-1,TRBJ2-5,13,.,CASSFAGQETQYF
TRBV19,TRBJ2-5,15,TRBD2,CASSLTSGSFETQYF
TRBV7-3,TRBJ2-1,20,TRBD2,CASSLTGVGWGSGRLDEQFF
TRBV9,TRBJ2-5,15,.,CASSVGGGDQETQYF
TRBV19,TRBJ2-7,16,.,CASSGGQTVRIYEQYF
TRBV18,TRBJ2-7,13,TRBD2,CASSPGLTYEQYF
TRBV19,TRBJ2-7,15,.,CASSITLAVSYEQYF